The 28 T cell receptor beta chains below were found in one sample sequenced in a study of blood T cell repertoires in COVID-19. Sequencing was performed with immunoSEQ multiplex PCR; in TCRdb, only in-frame clones are kept and a portion is missing. The sample yields around 300,000 clones, 85% to 90% seen once. The specimen was PBMCs or T cells enriched from blood (not recorded which). These receptor sequences come from a woman between 18 and 30 years old who had recovered from COVID-19.

The sample holds one count of this clone. The chain uses TRBV18 and TRBJ2-1, with 8 bases fitting TRBD2. With 5 bases clipped from V and 9 bases from J, the junction kept 9 bases outside the gene matches. Germline CDR1 reads KGHSH; CDR2 reads LQKENI. The CDR3 is made up of 14 amino acids. The CDR3 loop reads CASSSAGGALEQFF. The DNA for the CDR3 is TGTGCCAGCTCAAGTGCCGGGGGGGCCCTTGAGCAGTTCTTC.

The count of this clone is one. V and J are TRBV6-5 and TRBJ2-5; the match to TRBD1 covers 8 bases. The germline gives CDR1 MNHEY, CDR2 SVGAGI. The CDR3 is 14 amino acids. The V segment lost 2 bases and the J segment 4 bases; nucleotides outside the gene matches: 3. The CDR3, as DNA: TGTGCCAGCAGTTACACAGACAGGGGAGAGACCCAGTACTTC. Translating it yields CASSYTDRGETQYF.

A word on this clone: A read error may account for a junction end that differs from germline. The CDR3 region has the DNA TGTGCTAGCAGCTTAGGCGGAACCTACAATGAGCAGTTCTTC. This gives the protein CASSLGGTYNEQFF. The chain employs TRBV7-7 and TRBJ2-1; D gene unclear. Germline values: CDR1 SSHAT, CDR2 FNYEAQ (reference sequence). The CDR3 is 14 amino acids. The full variable domain, completed using reference TRBV7-7 and TRBJ2-1, is GAGVSQSPRYKVTKRGQDVTLRCDPISSHATLYWYQQALGQGPEFLTYFNYEAQPDKSGLPSDRFSAERPEGSISTLTIQRTEQRDSAMYRCASSLGGTYNEQFFGPGTRLTVL.

V and J are TRBV6-5 and TRBJ1-4; 8 nucleotides line up with TRBD1. Germline CDR1 and CDR2: MNHEY and SVGAGI. V shed 4 bases, J shed 8 bases, and the junction held 9 bases outside the gene matches. The CDR3 runs 15 residues. The CDR3 is CASSWIQGENEKLFF. CDR3 sequence (DNA): TGTGCCAGCAGTTGGATACAGGGGGAAAACGAAAAACTGTTTTTT.

The sample holds one count of this clone. The chain joins TRBV6-5 to TRBJ2-7; TRBD1 might be the D (5 bases). V was cut by 6 bases and J by 2 bases, with 11 bases left in between. CDR3 size: 13 residues. CDR1 is MNHEY and CDR2 is SVGAGI in the germline V gene. The CDR3, as DNA: TGTGCCAGCAGGATAGACAGTCCCTACGAGCAGTACTTC. As protein: CASRIDSPYEQYF.

The chain uses TRBV28 and TRBJ2-2, with 7 bases that match TRBD2. Germline lookup yields CDR1 MDHEN and CDR2 SYDVKM. The CDR3 has 15 amino acids. Losses at the gene ends were 5 bases for V and 4 bases for J; bases not matched to a gene: 7. The CDR3 DNA follows: TGTGCCAGCAGTCCCATTCGGGGGGTCACCGGGGAGCTGTTTTTT. Translated: CASSPIRGVTGELFF.

This chain connects TRBV4-1 to TRBJ1-2, with D unresolved. The V end was cut by 1 base, the J end by 0 bases, with 12 bases between. Germline CDR1 reads MGHRA; CDR2 reads YSYEKL. The CDR3 runs 16 residues. This CDR3 reads CASSQVREAANYGYTF. CDR3 DNA sequence: TGCGCCAGCAGCCAAGTACGTGAGGCTGCTAACTATGGCTACACCTTC.

This CDR3 is CATRPEEVHGYTF. The CDR3 nucleotides are TGTGCCACACGTCCGGAGGAGGTACATGGCTACACCTTC. The V gene is TRBV6-5, the J gene TRBJ1-2; D gene uncertain. The CDR3 extends over 13 amino acids. Germline loops: CDR1 MNHEY, CDR2 SVGAGI. V was pared by 10 bases and J by 6 bases, with 18 bases between.

The chain couples TRBV10-2 to TRBJ2-2; a weak D match, TRBD2 (5 bases). This CDR3 comprises 17 residues. Germline lookup yields CDR1 WSHSY and CDR2 SAAADI. The V and J ends lost 2 bases and 7 bases respectively, with 20 bases between them. CDR3 coding DNA: TGCGCCAGCAGTGAGAGGTGGGCGAGGGATGGTGGCGGGGAGCTGTTTTTT. Residues: CASSERWARDGGGELFF.

CDR3 sequence reads: CASSLQGAGGELFF. In nucleotides, the CDR3 is TGTGCCAGCAGTTTACAGGGGGCCGGCGGGGAGCTGTTTTTT. The rearrangement joins TRBV6-2 or TRBV6-3 to TRBJ2-2; TRBD1 aligns across 9 bases. This CDR3 has 14 amino acids. The germline gives CDR1 MNHEY, CDR2 SVGEGT. The ends lost 4 bases at V and 7 bases at J; junction bases unmatched: 4.

The chain has TRBV6-5 and TRBJ1-2; 9 bases fit TRBD1. Germline loops: CDR1 MNHEY, CDR2 SVGAGI. This CDR3 has 12 amino acids. Germline trimming cut 8 bases from V and 4 bases from J; bases unmatched to any gene: 2. CDR3 in amino acids: CASGQGFYGYTF. The CDR3 DNA reads TGTGCCAGCGGACAGGGGTTCTATGGCTACACCTTC.

Here the CDR3 reads CASSLRQSDTYNSPLHF. In nucleotides, the CDR3 is TGTGCCAGCAGTTTAAGACAGTCCGACACCTATAATTCACCCCTCCACTTT. This chain links TRBV27 with TRBJ1-6; the D gene is possibly TRBD1 (5 bases). The germline V and J ends were trimmed by 2 bases and 2 bases, with 13 bases remaining between them. The CDR3 extends over 17 amino acids. Germline lookup yields CDR1 MNHEY and CDR2 SMNVEV (reference sequence).

The chain uses TRBV5-1 and TRBJ1-1; no reliable D call. Trimming removed 0 bases from V and 5 bases from J, with 11 bases in between. The CDR3 consists of 14 residues. Per germline, CDR1 SGHRS and CDR2 YFSETQ. CDR3 nucleotides: TGCGCCAGCAGCTTGGCCCCGAGGGATACTGAAGCTTTCTTT. Its protein is CASSLAPRDTEAFF.

In this sample, this clone turned up a few times. This chain joins TRBV2 and TRBJ1-3; no firm D call. Germline assignment: CDR1 SNHLY and CDR2 FYNNEI. The CDR3 is 14 residues long. V shed 5 bases and J shed 4 bases, with 12 bases lying between them. CDR3 residues: CASSRRGEGNTIYF. For the CDR3, the DNA is TGTGCCAGCAGTCGCCGGGGTGAGGGAAACACCATATATTTT.

This chain uses TRBV5-6 with TRBJ1-6; 7 bases line up with TRBD1. Germline CDR1 and CDR2: SGHDT and YYEEEE. CDR3 length: 14 amino acids. The V gene end was trimmed by 4 bases and the J gene end by 5 bases; junction bases not matched to a gene: 3. The CDR3 nucleotides read TGTGCCAGCAGCCGGGACAGAAATAATTCACCCCTCCACTTT. Its protein product is CASSRDRNNSPLHF.

This chain connects TRBV28 to TRBJ2-7; TRBD1 is a possible D gene (6 bases). V lost 6 bases, J lost 6 bases, and 18 bases lay in between. Germline CDR1 reads MDHEN; CDR2 reads SYDVKM. The CDR3 is 14 residues long. CDR3 bases: TGTGCCAGCAGCTGGTGGGAGACAGGTAGCGAGCAGTACTTC. This sequence encodes CASSWWETGSEQYF.

The chain carries TRBV6-2 or TRBV6-3 and TRBJ2-3; 8 bases agree with TRBD2. J lost 1 base, V lost 5 bases, and 11 bases had no gene match. From germline, CDR1 is MNHEY and CDR2 SVGEGT. The length of the CDR3 is 17 residues. The CDR3 is CASSRSGELLRTDTQYF. DNA for the CDR3: TGTGCCAGCAGTCGTAGCGGGGAATTACTACGCACAGATACGCAGTATTTT.

This chain joins TRBV6-2 or TRBV6-3 and TRBJ2-3; no firm D call. The germline V and J ends were trimmed by 6 bases and 6 bases, with 7 bases remaining between them. Germline CDR1 reads MNHEY; CDR2 reads SVGEGT. CDR3 length: 11 amino acids. CDR3 nucleotide sequence: TGTGCCAGCAGCCATAGCGATACGCAGTATTTT. Its translation: CASSHSDTQYF.

J is TRBJ1-1 and V is TRBV4-1; D not resolved. Germline V gene lookup returns CDR1 MGHRA and CDR2 YSYEKL. V was trimmed by 0 bases and J by 3 bases, leaving 11 bases between them. The length of the CDR3 is 15 residues. CDR3 coding DNA: TGCGCCAGCAGCCAAGATCCGGGGTCGTACACTGAAGCTTTCTTT. Protein product: CASSQDPGSYTEAFF.

CDR3 in amino acids: CATSRDGTANEKLFF. The CDR3 DNA follows: TGTGCCACCAGCAGAGATGGAACAGCTAATGAAAAACTGTTTTTT. This chain joins TRBV15 and TRBJ1-4; D gene unclear. CDR3 length equals 15 residues. CDR1 LNHNV and CDR2 YYDKDF come from the germline V gene (reference sequence). With 0 bases removed from V and 3 bases from J, the gap between germline ends came to 8 bases. Drawing the rest from reference TRBV15 and TRBJ1-4, the complete variable domain is DAMVIQNPRYQVTQFGKPVTLSCSQTLNHNVMYWYQQKSSQAPKLLFHYYDKDFNNEADTPDNFQSRRPNTSFCFLDIRSPGLGDTAMYLCATSRDGTANEKLFFGSGTQLSVL.

This chain joins TRBV5-1 and TRBJ2-5; 9 nucleotides agree with TRBD2. Per the germline V gene, CDR1 is SGHRS and CDR2 is YFSETQ. J gave up 1 base and V 6 bases, and 7 bases lay outside the gene matches. This CDR3 contains 15 residues. The CDR3 DNA is TGCGCCAGCATCCGGGGACTAGCAATCCAAGAGACCCAGTACTTC. This translates into CASIRGLAIQETQYF.

The rearrangement joins TRBV7-9 to TRBJ1-1; possible D gene TRBD1, 5 bases. This CDR3 has 16 residues. The germline V gene encodes CDR1 SEHNR and CDR2 FQNEAQ (reference sequence). V lost 2 bases to trimming and J lost 10 bases, with 23 bases between them. The CDR3 DNA reads as TGTGCCAGCAGCTTAAGGGGCCAGACAGAATTCACGGGAGCTTTCTTT. Translation gives CASSLRGQTEFTGAFF.

For this clone: At the DNA level, this CDR3 is encoded by other sequences in the same sample as well. The genes are TRBV28 and TRBJ1-2; a possible D gene is TRBD1 (5 bases). V lost 6 bases to trimming and J lost 2 bases, with 10 bases between them. The germline V gene encodes CDR1 MDHEN and CDR2 SYDVKM. The CDR3 is 13 residues long. CDR3 sequence: CASSPAGNYGYTF. Written as DNA, the CDR3 is TGTGCCAGCAGCCCGGCAGGGAACTATGGCTACACCTTC.

The chain is built from TRBV5-4 and TRBJ2-5, with 8 bases aligning to TRBD2. V lost 4 bases to trimming and J lost 5 bases; unmatched junction nucleotides: 10. There are 15 residues in the CDR3. In germline, CDR1 is SGHNT, CDR2 YYREEE (reference sequence). In DNA, the CDR3 is TGTGCCAGCAGCACCGGGGGGGCCCGGGGTGAGACCCAGTACTTC. As protein: CASSTGGARGETQYF.

The CDR3 spells CASSWGQGALPYEQYF. DNA for the CDR3: TGTGCCAGCAGCTGGGGACAGGGGGCGCTTCCCTACGAGCAGTACTTC. This chain connects TRBV5-5 to TRBJ2-7, with 12 nucleotides matching TRBD1. The J segment lost 2 bases and the V segment lost 3 bases, leaving 6 bases of the junction unmatched. The CDR3 has 16 residues. The germline gives CDR1 SGHKS, CDR2 YYEKEE (reference sequence).

In the case of this clone: One end of the junction varies from germline; a read error may be responsible. The J gene is TRBJ2-7, the V gene TRBV13; D is possibly TRBD1 (5 bases). Per germline, CDR1 PRHDT and CDR2 FYEKMQ (reference sequence). The CDR3 totals 12 residues. The CDR3 sequence is CASSLGQDEQYF. CDR3 DNA: TGTGCCAGCAGCCTAGGACAAGACGAGCAGTACTTC.

The chain has TRBV3-1 (or the pseudogene TRBV3-2) and TRBJ2-5; 13 nucleotides line up with TRBD2. The CDR3 spans 17 residues. The germline CDR1 and CDR2 sequences are LGHDT and YNNKEL (reference sequence). V was clipped by 4 bases and J by 4 bases; unmatched bases: 9. The CDR3 loop is CASSRTSGGGVGETQYF. In nucleotides, the CDR3 is TGTGCCAGCAGCCGGACTAGCGGGGGTGGGGTGGGAGAGACCCAGTACTTC.

The chain employs TRBV6-5 and TRBJ2-4; D is unclear. The V end lost 5 bases, the J end lost 0 bases, and 11 bases lay between the germline ends. This CDR3 has 15 residues. Germline CDR1 is MNHEY and CDR2 is SVGAGI. The CDR3 region is CASSPWQVAKNIQYF. CDR3 bases: TGTGCCAGCAGTCCTTGGCAGGTAGCCAAAAACATTCAGTACTTC.